The 19 T cell receptor beta chains below come from one sample, sequenced in a study of multiple sclerosis patients with progressive multifocal leukoencephalopathy. Clones were read by immunoSEQ multiplex PCR, and TCRdb kept only the in-frame ones, dropping some. This sample has approximately 27,000 clones; around nine tenths occur once, and the top ten carry 0.9% to 1.2%. Time point denoted: before natalizumab initiation. The material sequenced was PBMCs. These TCRs come from a human donor with multiple sclerosis.

V gene TRBV27 combines with J gene TRBJ2-3, with unresolved D. Germline CDR1 is MNHEY and CDR2 is SMNVEV (reference sequence). V lost 5 bases and J lost 5, with 11 bases in between. This CDR3 region has 13 residues. The CDR3 spells CASSLRWVDTQYF. The CDR3 DNA is TGTGCCAGCAGTCTGCGGTGGGTAGATACGCAGTATTTT.

The V call is TRBV19, the J call TRBJ2-7, with no clear D. Germline values: CDR1 LNHDA, CDR2 SQIVND (reference sequence). Between the trimmed V and J ends, which lost 1 base and 3 bases, there was a span of 13 bases. The CDR3 contains 15 residues. CDR3 region: CASSIGLQVVYEQYF. The CDR3 region has the DNA TGTGCCAGTAGTATAGGACTCCAAGTAGTCTACGAGCAGTACTTC.

The chain is built from TRBV5-1 and TRBJ1-1; D gene uncertain. This CDR3 contains 14 residues. Germline values: CDR1 SGHRS, CDR2 YFSETQ. Trimming took 0 bases from V and 0 from J, leaving 6 bases between them. Here the CDR3 DNA reads TGCGCCAGCAGCTTGGAAGTCATGAACACTGAAGCTTTCTTT. Its protein is CASSLEVMNTEAFF.

The V call is TRBV6-1, the J call TRBJ2-7; 8 bases match TRBD2. This CDR3 contains 15 residues. Germline V gene data show CDR1 as MNHNS and CDR2 as SASEGT. The J segment lost 2 bases and the V segment lost 8 bases, leaving 11 bases of the junction unmatched. The CDR3 DNA follows: TGTGCCAGCCCCAGCGGGGGCCGACTAGCCTACGAGCAGTACTTC. Protein product: CASPSGGRLAYEQYF.

V is TRBV28 and J is TRBJ2-3; D perhaps matches TRBD1 (6 bases). This CDR3 has 13 amino acids. Trimming removed 8 bases at V and 0 bases at J, with 9 bases between. Germline V gives CDR1 MDHEN, CDR2 SYDVKM. The CDR3 region has the DNA TGTGCCAGCCAACAGGGAAGCACAGATACGCAGTATTTT. It specifies CASQQGSTDTQYF.

For the CDR3, the DNA is TGTGCCAGCAAGAACACTGAAGCTTTCTTT. It specifies CASKNTEAFF. The chain joins TRBV6-1 to TRBJ1-1; D gene unclear. The V gene lost 7 bases and the J gene lost 1 base, with 1 base spanning the gap. CDR1 and CDR2 from the germline V gene are MNHNS and SASEGT. There are 10 residues in the CDR3.

The rearrangement joins TRBV27 to TRBJ2-1, with TRBD2 matching 10 bases. Germline V gene lookup returns CDR1 MNHEY and CDR2 SMNVEV (reference sequence). CDR3 length equals 15 residues. Trimming cost V 5 bases and J 4 bases; bases outside gene matches: 5. CDR3 protein: CASSHTSGAYNEQFF. The CDR3 bases are TGTGCCAGCAGTCACACTAGCGGGGCGTACAATGAGCAGTTCTTC.

V usage is TRBV19 and J usage is TRBJ1-1; maybe TRBD1 (5 bases). CDR3 length: 15 residues. Trimming cost V 4 bases and J 3 bases, with 15 bases left between them. Germline V gene data show CDR1 as LNHDA and CDR2 as SQIVND (reference sequence). This chain's CDR3 is CASSSVRDGYTEAFF. The CDR3 DNA follows: TGTGCCAGTAGTAGCGTCCGGGACGGCTACACTGAAGCTTTCTTT.

The chain employs TRBV7-2 and TRBJ1-3; possible D gene TRBD1, 5 bases. V lost 6 bases and J lost 4, with 16 bases in between. The germline gives CDR1 SGHTA, CDR2 FQGNSA. The CDR3 runs 15 residues. DNA of the CDR3: TGTGCCAGCAGGGATCAAGGGGCGGTCGGAAACACCATATATTTT. It codes for CASRDQGAVGNTIYF.

V and J are TRBV11-3 and TRBJ2-7, with TRBD2 identical over 8 bases. The CDR3 has 14 amino acids. CDR1 is SGHNT and CDR2 is YENEEA in the germline V gene. V lost 4 bases, J lost 5 bases, and 7 bases stayed unmatched. CDR3 DNA sequence: TGTGCCAGCAGCTCGGGACTAGAGGGAGACGAGCAGTACTTC. Its translation is CASSSGLEGDEQYF.

The CDR3: CASSAQGRAFF. Here the CDR3 DNA reads TGTGCCAGCAGTGCCCAGGGAAGAGCTTTCTTT. V and J are TRBV6-5 and TRBJ1-1, with a weak D call TRBD1 (5 bases). Germline loops: CDR1 MNHEY, CDR2 SVGAGI. This CDR3 contains 11 residues. V lost 5 bases to trimming and J lost 10 bases, with 11 bases between them.

V is TRBV2 and J is TRBJ1-3, with TRBD1 as a possible D gene (5 bases). In germline, CDR1 is SNHLY, CDR2 FYNNEI. The V end was cut by 5 bases, the J end by 0 bases, with 11 bases between. The CDR3 is 15 residues long. The CDR3 DNA reads TGTGCCAGCAGTACGACAGATTACTCTGGAAACACCATATATTTT. Translating it yields CASSTTDYSGNTIYF.

V and J are TRBV5-5 and TRBJ2-7; 7 nucleotides match TRBD1. The V gene's germline CDR1 is SGHKS and CDR2 YYEKEE (reference sequence). The CDR3 is made up of 16 amino acids. The trim removed 4 bases at V and 0 bases at J, leaving 10 bases unmatched. CDR3 protein: CASSPTDRASSYEQYF. In DNA, the CDR3 is TGTGCCAGCAGCCCTACCGACAGGGCCAGCTCCTACGAGCAGTACTTC.

The rearrangement links TRBV5-1 to TRBJ2-1; TRBD2 is a possible D gene (6 bases). The germline gives CDR1 SGHRS, CDR2 YFSETQ. This CDR3 spans 16 amino acids. Trimming stripped 4 bases from V and 1 base from J, with 15 bases between. CDR3 in DNA: TGCGCCAGCAGCACGGGACTTCCGAGGTCCTACAATGAGCAGTTCTTC. As protein: CASSTGLPRSYNEQFF. The full variable domain, its missing parts supplied by reference TRBV5-1 and TRBJ2-1, is KAGVTQTPRYLIKTRGQQVTLSCSPISGHRSVSWYQQTPGQGLQFLFEYFSETQRNKGNFPGRFSGRQFSNSRSEMNVSTLELGDSALYLCASSTGLPRSYNEQFFGPGTRLTVL.

The chain couples TRBV4-2 to TRBJ1-6; 10 bases align to TRBD1. Trimming took 4 bases from V and 8 from J; bases not matched to a gene: 8. Germline CDR1 and CDR2: LGHNA and YNFKEQ. This CDR3 region has 16 residues. CDR3 protein: CASSLRTGGLYSPLHF. CDR3 sequence (DNA): TGTGCCAGCAGCCTGAGGACAGGGGGTTTGTATTCACCCCTCCACTTT.

This chain connects TRBV5-1 to TRBJ2-7, with 9 bases matching TRBD1. The CDR3 is made up of 16 amino acids. V dropped 0 bases and J dropped 4; count of bases not matched to a gene: 8. From germline, CDR1 is SGHRS and CDR2 YFSETQ. CDR3 bases: TGCGCCAGCAGCTTGGGGGTCGGGACAGGGTATTACGAGCAGTACTTC. Its translation: CASSLGVGTGYYEQYF. The variable domain in full, completed from reference TRBV5-1 and TRBJ2-7, reads KAGVTQTPRYLIKTRGQQVTLSCSPISGHRSVSWYQQTPGQGLQFLFEYFSETQRNKGNFPGRFSGRQFSNSRSEMNVSTLELGDSALYLCASSLGVGTGYYEQYFGPGTRLTVT.

The table lists this clone with a count of one. This chain links TRBV6-5 with TRBJ1-5; D not certain. CDR3 length equals 12 residues. Germline CDR1 and CDR2: MNHEY and SVGAGI. The V end was cut by 8 bases, the J end by 0 bases, with 5 bases between. CDR3 sequence: CASGNSNQPQHF. The CDR3 coding sequence is TGTGCCAGCGGAAATAGCAATCAGCCCCAGCATTTT.

This clone has just one count. This rearrangement joins TRBV7-8 to TRBJ2-7, with 8 nucleotides matching TRBD2. Trimming at V came to 1 base and at J to 4 bases, leaving 6 bases not matched to a gene. The CDR3 is 15 amino acids. The germline V gene encodes CDR1 SGHVS and CDR2 FQNEAQ. The CDR3 sequence: CASSLDRGGRYEQYF. The CDR3 region has the DNA TGTGCCAGCAGCTTAGATCGGGGGGGCAGGTACGAGCAGTACTTC.

The V call is TRBV5-6, the J call TRBJ1-2; 7 nucleotides agree with TRBD1. The germline V gene encodes CDR1 SGHDT and CDR2 YYEEEE. The CDR3 contains 15 residues. With V trimmed by 6 bases and J by 8 bases, 16 bases remained unmatched. This chain's CDR3 is CASTLGRNRGGGYTF. In nucleotides, the CDR3 is TGTGCCAGCACCCTCGGGAGGAACAGGGGAGGGGGCTACACCTTC.